This TCR beta chain was captured in a study of regulatory T cells in long-lasting Graves disease. Study outcomes and limitations: Blood alone, not thyroid tissue, was studied.

Time point meaning: persistent/refractory GD, antithyroid drugs over 5 years with positive TRAb. PBMC RNA served as the TCR library source. As concerns this clonotype: Antigen specificity is unknown.

Arm-PCR of CDR3 regions and iRepertoire HTBI primers were used to build TCR beta libraries. TCRdb re-derived calls from the multiplex PCR reads in MiXCR, one entry per CDR3 protein. The sample lists some 470,000 distinct CDR3 sequences; roughly 21% were seen once. There are 13 residues in the CDR3. Germline V gene sequence: CDR1 SGHRS, CDR2 YFSETQ. Trimming removed 3 bases at V and 4 bases at J, with 10 bases between. This sequence originates from a female donor with Graves disease. The genes are TRBV5-1 and TRBJ1-2; D gene unclear. This material consisted of peripheral blood mononuclear cells (PBMCs), taken when the disease was refractory, from a patient treated with antithyroid drugs. CDR3 nucleotide sequence: TGCGCCAGCAGCTCCCCCGGGATCTATGGCTACACCTTC. As protein: CASSSPGIYGYTF.